The TCR beta chain described here comes from a study of blood T cell repertoires in COVID-19 (dated by TCRdb to 2020 to 2021). About the study as a whole: The collaborator samples originated in the United States, Italy and Spain and spanned the acute and convalescent phases of COVID-19. A freely available public database, intended as a resource for researchers studying the immune response to SARS-CoV-2, is where the repertoires were released. The dataset comprised deeply sampled blood TCRbeta repertoires from subjects exposed to, actively infected with, or recovered from COVID-19. Where available, HLA class I and class II types were taken from metadata supplied by the sample provider and were not determined by assay-based typing. Samples came from the ongoing ImmuneRACE study (first 160 participants) plus 1,254 subjects from 6 global collaborators. Sample metadata almost always included a de-identified subject ID, COVID-19 status, age in years and sex. The material from the prospective study consisted of cDNA or gDNA derived from T cells, B-cell-depleted T cells, or PBMCs.

Beyond this particular receptor, the publication reports: The amount of clinical and demographic metadata varied by source and participant and was provided uncurated.

TCRbeta CDR3 regions were amplified from genomic DNA using the immunoSEQ Assay, a bias-controlled multiplex PCR. The paper's data handling went like this. Within the assay, amplification of reference gene primers was used to estimate how many nucleated cells each sample contained. Sequence reads were collapsed and filtered to measure the absolute abundance of every unique TCRbeta CDR3 rearrangement. For each sample, productive Simpson clonality was calculated as the square root of Simpson's diversity index across productive rearrangements. Entries here come from immuneACCESS through TCRdb and include only in-frame sequences with V and J called. Some clones fail to appear in such tables; in the studies checked, an unresolved V gene covers under half of the shortfall, and the cause of the remainder is unknown. D and trimming were read from the DNA, whereas the V and J calls and clone size are those reported in that table. Here the sample has 45,000 to 60,000 clones; 83% occur a single time. The ten most abundant clones make up 1.9% of the sample.

Comment on this clone: Its antigen is not yet known. Base qualities were left out, and no much larger clone turns up one base away.

The collaborating institutions used their own protocols to collect whole blood in K2EDTA tubes. Collaborator samples were shipped for TCRbeta analysis as frozen whole blood, isolated PBMCs, or DNA extracted from either sample type. The sample comprised peripheral blood. The clonotype was recovered from a woman aged 55-69 years with acute or convalescent COVID-19.

The CDR3 is CASSLDRNYGYTF. At the DNA level, the sequence is TGTGCCAGCAGTTTAGACAGGAACTATGGCTACACCTTC. The chain employs TRBV28 and TRBJ1-2; TRBD1 is a weak D gene call, 6 bases matching. Deletion took 2 bases off V and 2 bases off J, with a span of 6 bases between the germline ends. The germline V gene sets CDR1 to MDHEN and CDR2 to SYDVKM. Including cysteine and phenylalanine, the CDR3 has 13 amino acids. Only CDR3 DNA is held: 39 bases, read in frame from base 1.